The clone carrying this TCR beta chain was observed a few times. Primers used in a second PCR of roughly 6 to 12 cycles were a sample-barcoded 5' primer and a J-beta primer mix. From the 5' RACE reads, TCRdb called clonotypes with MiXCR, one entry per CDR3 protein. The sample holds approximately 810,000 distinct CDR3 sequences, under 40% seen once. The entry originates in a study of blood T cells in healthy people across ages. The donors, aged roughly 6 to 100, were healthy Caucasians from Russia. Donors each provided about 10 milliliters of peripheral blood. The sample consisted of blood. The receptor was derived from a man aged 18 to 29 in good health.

The CDR3 coding sequence is TGTGCCAGCAGCACCCGGAGTGGACTAGCTAATGAGCAGTTCTTC. It yields the protein CASSTRSGLANEQFF. The genes are TRBV7-2 and TRBJ2-1, with 8 bases matching TRBD2. CDR1 is SGHTA, CDR2 FQGNSA, per germline. The CDR3 length is 15 residues. V dropped 5 bases and J dropped 7; count of bases not matched to a gene: 10.